The rows below give T cell receptor beta chains drawn from one sample of a study of blood T cell repertoires in COVID-19. Profiling relied on immunoSEQ multiplex PCR, and the TCRdb table lists in-frame clones only, not all of them. The table lists 200,000 to 250,000 clones, around 87% of them singletons. Source material: peripheral blood. These TCRs come from a man aged 60 to 69 who had recovered from COVID-19. Each CDR3 is given with its conserved first and last residue. Fields, in order: J gene, D gene, CDR3 length, clone size, V gene, CDR3 protein, CDR3 DNA. D genes are given only for firm matches. The size field is filled for only some rows; it gives once, few, many or a size class.

>TRBJ2-3|.|14|.|TRBV5-8
CASSIWTVTDTQYF
TGTGCCAGCAGCATTTGGACTGTCACAGATACGCAGTATTTT
>TRBJ2-2|.|14|.|TRBV30
CAWSTPGPGPELFF
TGTGCCTGGAGTACTCCAGGGCCGGGTCCGGAGCTGTTTTTT
>TRBJ2-3|.|16|.|TRBV6-4
CASSDHSGGPTDTQYF
TGTGCCAGCAGTGACCATTCGGGGGGCCCAACAGATACGCAGTATTTT
>TRBJ1-4|.|14|.|TRBV28
CASSKGGEGEKLFF
TGTGCCAGCAGTAAGGGAGGGGAAGGTGAAAAACTGTTTTTT
>TRBJ1-5|.|16|once|TRBV2
CASSPTRGGSNQPQHF
TGTGCCAGTAGCCCGACCAGGGGTGGAAGCAATCAGCCCCAGCATTTT
>TRBJ2-3|TRBD1|15|.|TRBV5-4
CASSSGQGVTDTQYF
TGTGCCAGCAGCTCCGGACAGGGGGTCACAGATACGCAGTATTTT
>TRBJ1-3|.|15|.|TRBV7-9
CASSSPDMTGNTIYF
TGTGCCAGCAGCTCGCCGGACATGACTGGAAACACCATATATTTT
>TRBJ1-6|TRBD1|16|.|TRBV27
CASTFSSGTGGSPLHF
TGTGCCAGCACTTTTTCTTCCGGGACAGGGGGTTCACCCCTCCACTTT
>TRBJ1-3|TRBD1|14|.|TRBV6-1
CASRGQGSGNTIYF
TGTGCCAGCAGAGGACAGGGAAGCGGAAACACCATATATTTT
>TRBJ1-1|.|15|.|TRBV15
CATSRVRQGRTEAFF
TGTGCCACCAGCAGAGTTCGGCAGGGTCGGACTGAAGCTTTCTTT
>TRBJ2-1|TRBD2|18|.|TRBV28
CASSSALGSGRRGNEQFF
TGTGCCAGCAGTTCGGCGTTGGGTAGCGGGAGGAGGGGGAATGAGCAGTTCTTC
>TRBJ2-7|TRBD1|14|.|TRBV19
CASSFDRVLDEQYF
TGTGCCAGTAGTTTTGACAGGGTGCTCGACGAGCAGTACTTC
>TRBJ2-5|TRBD2|15|few|TRBV15
CATSRKQLAGGSSYF
TGTGCCACCAGCAGGAAACAACTAGCGGGAGGATCTAGTTACTTC
>TRBJ2-3|.|17|.|TRBV7-9
CASSLGDGGASTDTQYF
TGTGCCAGCAGCTTAGGGGATGGCGGGGCTAGCACAGATACGCAGTATTTT
>TRBJ2-3|TRBD2|20|.|TRBV5-1
CASSLATSGRFGRSTDTQYF
TGCGCCAGCAGCTTGGCCACTAGCGGGAGATTCGGTAGATCCACAGATACGCAGTATTTT
>TRBJ2-2|.|15|.|TRBV18
CASSLRDQITGELFF
TGTGCCAGCTCTCTCAGGGATCAGATCACCGGGGAGCTGTTTTTT
>TRBJ2-1|TRBD2|13|.|TRBV3-1/TRBV3-2
CASSRASGNEQFF
TGTGCCAGCAGCCGCGCTAGCGGGAATGAGCAGTTCTTC
>TRBJ1-2|.|15|.|TRBV27
CASSLRGARNYGYTF
TGTGCCAGCAGTTTACGGGGGGCGCGGAACTATGGCTACACCTTC
>TRBJ2-1|TRBD2|13|.|TRBV6-5
CASRWGGDNEQFF
TGTGCCAGCAGATGGGGGGGGGACAATGAGCAGTTCTTC
>TRBJ1-4|.|14|once|TRBV30
CAWSPLLVDEKLFF
TGTGCCTGGTCTCCCCTACTCGTGGATGAAAAACTGTTTTTT
>TRBJ1-5|.|16|.|TRBV4-2
CASSQEPQGGNQPQHF
TGTGCCAGCAGCCAAGAACCACAGGGAGGCAATCAGCCCCAGCATTTT
>TRBJ1-4|TRBD1|17|.|TRBV7-8
CASSLVGGQGFGEKLFF
TGTGCCAGCAGCTTAGTCGGGGGACAGGGATTCGGGGAAAAACTGTTTTTT
>TRBJ2-3|TRBD1|14|.|TRBV4-2
CASSRDSVQDTQYF
TGTGCCAGCAGCCGGGACAGTGTCCAAGATACGCAGTATTTT
>TRBJ1-1|.|16|.|TRBV5-1
CASTTTPVPADTEAFF
TGCGCCAGCACCACCACTCCCGTTCCCGCGGACACTGAAGCTTTCTTT
>TRBJ1-5|.|14|.|TRBV6-5
CASSYTGIDQPQHF
TGTGCCAGCAGTTACACAGGGATAGATCAGCCCCAGCATTTT
>TRBJ2-5|.|13|.|TRBV18
CASSPQPQETQYF
TGTGCCAGCTCACCACAGCCACAAGAGACCCAGTACTTC
>TRBJ2-1|TRBD1|13|.|TRBV5-1
CASIRDRENEQFF
TGCGCCAGCATTAGGGACAGGGAGAATGAGCAGTTCTTC
>TRBJ1-2|.|13|.|TRBV28
CASSLGQRRGYTF
TGTGCCAGCAGTTTAGGGCAACGGAGGGGCTACACCTTC
>TRBJ2-7|.|14|.|TRBV6-2/TRBV6-3
CASSAPSGNYEQYF
TGTGCCAGCAGTGCTCCCTCAGGAAACTACGAGCAGTACTTC
>TRBJ1-2|.|14|.|TRBV19
CASRRQTSQSGYTF
TGTGCCAGTAGAAGACAGACTTCACAGTCTGGCTACACCTTC
>TRBJ2-1|TRBD2|16|few|TRBV15
CATSREGLAGLNEQFF
TGTGCCACCAGCAGAGAAGGACTAGCAGGTTTGAATGAGCAGTTCTTC
>TRBJ1-1|TRBD1|13|.|TRBV10-3
CAISGQGNTEAFF
TGTGCCATCAGCGGACAGGGCAACACTGAAGCTTTCTTT
>TRBJ1-4|TRBD1|14|once|TRBV5-1
CASSPGTGQRKLFF
TGCGCCAGCAGCCCGGGGACAGGTCAGCGAAAACTGTTTTTT
>TRBJ2-3|.|14|.|TRBV2
CASSGRTGTDTQYF
TGTGCCAGCAGTGGCAGGACAGGCACAGATACGCAGTATTTT
>TRBJ2-7|TRBD1|15|.|TRBV5-1
CASSLYADRGGEQYF
TGCGCCAGCAGCTTGTATGCCGACAGGGGAGGCGAGCAGTACTTC
>TRBJ2-2|.|15|.|TRBV5-1
CASSFGGGNTGELFF
TGCGCCAGCAGCTTCGGGGGTGGCAACACCGGGGAGCTGTTTTTT
>TRBJ1-2|TRBD1|14|.|TRBV13
CASSARQGVDGYTF
TGTGCCAGCAGCGCCCGACAGGGGGTCGATGGCTACACCTTC
>TRBJ2-1|TRBD2|16|.|TRBV7-3
CASSPLAGVPVNEQFF
TGTGCCAGCAGCCCCTTAGCGGGAGTCCCCGTGAATGAGCAGTTCTTC
>TRBJ1-5|.|15|few|TRBV19
CASSPPRGSGQPQHF
TGTGCCAGTAGTCCGCCGCGGGGCTCGGGTCAGCCCCAGCATTTT
>TRBJ2-1|TRBD2|13|.|TRBV15
CATRTSGSYEQFF
TGTGCCACCCGCACTAGCGGGAGTTATGAGCAGTTCTTC